This T cell receptor (beta chain) was sequenced in a study of blood T cells in healthy people across ages. This clonotype was seen only a few times. Its matching antigen is unknown. Between the trimmed V and J ends, which lost 6 bases and 0 bases, there was a span of 3 bases. CDR1 is ENHRY, CDR2 SYGVKD, per germline. This CDR3 is built from 13 residues. There were at least 6 micrograms of total RNA extracted from every sample. Next came a second PCR, run for about 7 to 12 cycles, which used a sample-barcoded 5' primer along with a J-beta primer mix. From the 5' RACE reads, TCRdb called clonotypes with MiXCR, one entry per CDR3 protein. The sample shows more than 500,000 distinct CDR3 sequences, about 25% of them seen only once. Study-level results: Older age went with lower TCR beta diversity per million T cells, in a roughly linear way. Donors of long life had a larger count of naive CD4+ cells and greater diversity than aged donors.

This sequence originates from a woman in her seventies in good health. The V gene is TRBV10-3, the J gene TRBJ1-6, with D unresolved. Sequenced material: blood. This chain's CDR3 is CAISSSYNSPLHF. The CDR3 DNA sequence: TGTGCCATCAGCAGCTCCTATAATTCACCCCTCCACTTT.